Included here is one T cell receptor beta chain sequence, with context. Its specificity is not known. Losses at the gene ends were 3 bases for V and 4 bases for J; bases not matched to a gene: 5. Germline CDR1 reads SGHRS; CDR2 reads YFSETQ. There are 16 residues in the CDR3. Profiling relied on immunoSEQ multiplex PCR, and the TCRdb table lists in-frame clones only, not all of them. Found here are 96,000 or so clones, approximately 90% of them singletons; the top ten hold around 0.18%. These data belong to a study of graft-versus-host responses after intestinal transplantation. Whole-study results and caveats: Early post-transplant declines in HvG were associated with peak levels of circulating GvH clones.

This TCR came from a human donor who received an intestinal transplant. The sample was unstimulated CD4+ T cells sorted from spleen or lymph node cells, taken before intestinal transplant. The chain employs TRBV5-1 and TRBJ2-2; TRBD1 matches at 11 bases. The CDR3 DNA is TGCGCCAGCAGCTCGGGACAGGGGGTCATCACCGGGGAGCTGTTTTTT. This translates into CASSSGQGVITGELFF.